These T cell receptor beta chains were read from a single sample in a study of blood T cell repertoires in COVID-19. Measured with immunoSEQ multiplex PCR; TCRdb has only the in-frame clones, and not every one. The sample comprises about 24,000 clones, 80% to 90% of which are singletons, and 9.7% rests with the top ten. Sequencing was done on a sample of peripheral blood. These receptors all stem from a man between 70 and 80 years old with acute or convalescent COVID-19. Each CDR3 is given with its conserved first and last residue. The D gene is left open where the match is weak. Size values are once, few and many counts, or a class for expanded clones, and some rows have none.

j_call,clone_size,cdr3_length,v_call,d_call,cdr3_aa,cdr3_nt
TRBJ2-7,NA,16,TRBV6-4,NA,CASSDKTGTVVYEQYF,TGTGCCAGCAGTGACAAGACAGGCACCGTTGTGTACGAGCAGTACTTC
TRBJ2-1,NA,14,TRBV5-6,NA,CASSPDRGFNEQFF,TGTGCCAGCAGCCCAGATCGGGGGTTCAATGAGCAGTTCTTC
TRBJ2-2,NA,15,TRBV7-9,TRBD2,CASSLGLGSTGELFF,TGTGCCAGCAGTCTTGGACTAGGAAGCACCGGGGAGCTGTTTTTT
TRBJ1-3,NA,15,TRBV7-2,NA,CASSSDSHSGNTIYF,TGTGCCAGCAGTTCGGACAGCCACTCTGGAAACACCATATATTTT
TRBJ1-1,NA,13,TRBV2,NA,CASSKHQNTEAFF,TGTGCCAGCAGTAAACATCAGAACACTGAAGCTTTCTTT
TRBJ2-5,NA,16,TRBV9,NA,CASSVEGRRGPETQYF,TGTGCCAGCAGCGTAGAAGGGAGGAGGGGGCCAGAGACCCAGTACTTC
TRBJ2-7,NA,16,TRBV9,NA,CASSVDGGADAYEQYF,TGTGCCAGCAGCGTAGATGGGGGCGCGGATGCCTACGAGCAGTACTTC
TRBJ2-3,NA,16,TRBV6-6,NA,CASSYSISGSTDTQYF,TGTGCCAGCAGTTACTCTATAAGCGGAAGCACAGATACGCAGTATTTT
TRBJ2-1,once,17,TRBV5-1,NA,CASSPGMAEGGDNEQFF,TGCGCCAGCAGCCCCGGAATGGCGGAGGGGGGGGACAATGAGCAGTTCTTC
TRBJ2-4,NA,13,TRBV6-4,NA,CASSGQGGDIQYF,TGTGCCAGCAGTGGACAGGGCGGGGACATTCAGTACTTC
TRBJ2-4,NA,14,TRBV6-7,NA,CASRKEQVADIQYF,TGTGCCAGCAGGAAAGAACAGGTAGCGGACATTCAGTACTTC
TRBJ2-7,NA,15,TRBV5-6,TRBD2,CASSLGLAGTYEQYF,TGTGCCAGCAGCTTGGGGCTAGCGGGGACCTACGAGCAGTACTTC
TRBJ1-1,NA,15,TRBV15,NA,CATSRDKRFDTEAFF,TGTGCCACCAGCAGAGATAAGCGTTTTGACACTGAAGCTTTCTTT
TRBJ1-4,once,18,TRBV4-1,NA,CASSQRGLGRTTNEKLFF,TGCGCCAGCAGCCAGCGGGGCTTAGGTCGAACAACTAATGAAAAACTGTTTTTT
TRBJ2-4,NA,12,TRBV29-1,NA,CSVSIPGTVQYF,TGCAGCGTTTCCATTCCAGGTACCGTTCAGTACTTC
TRBJ2-1,NA,16,TRBV7-9,TRBD1,CASSSTGKSSYNEQFF,TGTGCCAGCAGCTCGACAGGGAAGAGCTCCTACAATGAGCAGTTCTTC
TRBJ1-1,NA,16,TRBV5-5,TRBD1,CASSSYRTGANTEAFF,TGTGCCAGCAGTTCTTATAGGACAGGGGCTAACACTGAAGCTTTCTTT
TRBJ2-2,NA,14,TRBV7-2,TRBD2,CASSLAGLTGELFF,TGTGCCAGCAGCCTAGCGGGGCTCACCGGGGAGCTGTTTTTT
TRBJ2-1,NA,17,TRBV19,TRBD2,CASSIILPASGGNEQFF,TGTGCCAGTAGTATAATTCTCCCCGCTAGCGGGGGAAACGAGCAGTTCTTC
TRBJ2-7,NA,14,TRBV9,TRBD2,CASSVGEGNYEQYF,TGTGCCAGCAGCGTAGGGGAGGGCAACTACGAGCAGTACTTC
TRBJ1-2,NA,14,TRBV6-5,TRBD1,CASRSTGGGYGYTF,TGTGCCAGCAGATCGACAGGGGGCGGCTATGGCTACACCTTC
TRBJ2-3,NA,15,TRBV6-6,NA,CASSYSGRRTDTQYF,TGTGCCAGCAGTTACAGTGGCAGGCGCACAGATACGCAGTATTTT
TRBJ2-7,NA,15,TRBV5-1,TRBD2,CASMSGFSGSHEQYF,TGCGCCAGCATGAGCGGTTTTAGCGGGAGTCACGAGCAGTACTTC
TRBJ2-5,few,14,TRBV27,NA,CASSLWGTQETQYF,TGTGCCAGCAGTTTATGGGGGACACAAGAGACCCAGTACTTC
TRBJ2-5,NA,16,TRBV3-1/TRBV3-2,TRBD2,CASRTLTSREYGTQYF,TGTGCCAGCAGGACGCTGACTAGCCGGGAGTACGGGACCCAGTACTTC
TRBJ1-4,NA,15,TRBV18,NA,CASSPLRGDNEKLFF,TGTGCCAGCTCACCACTCCGAGGAGATAATGAAAAACTGTTTTTT
TRBJ2-3,few,14,TRBV2,TRBD1,CASSRDRGRDTQYF,TGTGCCAGCAGCCGGGACAGGGGAAGAGATACGCAGTATTTT
TRBJ1-2,NA,15,TRBV27,NA,CASSGIRTANYGYTF,TGTGCCAGCAGTGGTATCCGGACAGCTAACTATGGCTACACCTTC
TRBJ2-7,NA,17,TRBV7-8,TRBD2,CASSLALSSGATYEQYF,TGTGCCAGCAGCTTAGCGTTGTCTAGCGGGGCTACCTACGAGCAGTACTTC
TRBJ2-1,NA,15,TRBV29-1,NA,CSVEDPDGGRGEQFF,TGCAGCGTTGAAGATCCGGATGGGGGCAGGGGCGAGCAGTTCTTC
TRBJ2-7,NA,11,TRBV6-5,NA,CASRGQEVQYF,TGTGCCAGCAGAGGGCAGGAGGTTCAGTACTTC